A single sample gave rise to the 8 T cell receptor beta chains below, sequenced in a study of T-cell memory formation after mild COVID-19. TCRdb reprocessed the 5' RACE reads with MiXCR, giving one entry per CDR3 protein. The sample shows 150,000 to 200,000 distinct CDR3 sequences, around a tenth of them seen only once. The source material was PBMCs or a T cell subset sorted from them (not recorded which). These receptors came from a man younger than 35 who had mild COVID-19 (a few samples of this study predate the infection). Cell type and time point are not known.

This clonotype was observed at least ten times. The CDR3 DNA is TGCAGCGTTGACAGGCCATCGAGGGGGGAGACCCAGTACTTC. It is translated as CSVDRPSRGETQYF. This rearrangement joins TRBV29-1 to TRBJ2-5, with D possibly being TRBD1 (6 bases). CDR1 is SQVTM, CDR2 ANQGSEA, per germline. V was pared by 3 bases and J by 5 bases, with 16 bases between. The CDR3 is made up of 14 amino acids. The full variable domain, in which reference TRBV29-1 and TRBJ2-5 provide the parts outside the CDR3, is SAVISQKPSRDICQRGTSLTIQCQVDSQVTMMFWYRQQPGQSLTLIATANQGSEATYESGFVIDKFPISRPNLTFSTLTVSNMSPEDSSIYLCSVDRPSRGETQYFGPGTRLLVL.

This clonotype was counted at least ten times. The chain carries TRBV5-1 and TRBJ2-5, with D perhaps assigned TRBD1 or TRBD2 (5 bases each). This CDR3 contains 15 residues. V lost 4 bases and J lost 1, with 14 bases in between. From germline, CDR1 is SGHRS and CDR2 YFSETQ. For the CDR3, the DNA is TGCGCCAGCAGCCTGACCGGGGCCATCCAAGAGACCCAGTACTTC. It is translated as CASSLTGAIQETQYF.

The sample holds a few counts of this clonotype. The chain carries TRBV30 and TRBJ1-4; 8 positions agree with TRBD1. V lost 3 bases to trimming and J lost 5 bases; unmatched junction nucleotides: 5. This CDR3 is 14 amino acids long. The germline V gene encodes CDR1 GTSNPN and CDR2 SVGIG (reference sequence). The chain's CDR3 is CAWSEGQGNEKLFF. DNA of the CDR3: TGTGCCTGGAGCGAAGGACAGGGAAATGAAAAACTGTTTTTT.

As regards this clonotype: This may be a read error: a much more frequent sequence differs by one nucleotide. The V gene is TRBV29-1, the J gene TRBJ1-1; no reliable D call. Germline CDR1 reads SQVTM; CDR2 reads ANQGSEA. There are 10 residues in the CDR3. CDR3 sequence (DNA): TGCATTGTTACGAACACTGAAGCTTTCTTT. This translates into CIVTNTEAFF.

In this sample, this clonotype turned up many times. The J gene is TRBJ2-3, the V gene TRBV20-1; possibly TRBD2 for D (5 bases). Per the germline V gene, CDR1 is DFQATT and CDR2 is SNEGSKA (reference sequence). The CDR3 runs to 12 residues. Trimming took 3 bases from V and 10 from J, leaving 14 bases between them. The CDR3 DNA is TGCAGTGCTAGTAAGGGAGTAAGAGCGCAGTATTTT. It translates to CSASKGVRAQYF.

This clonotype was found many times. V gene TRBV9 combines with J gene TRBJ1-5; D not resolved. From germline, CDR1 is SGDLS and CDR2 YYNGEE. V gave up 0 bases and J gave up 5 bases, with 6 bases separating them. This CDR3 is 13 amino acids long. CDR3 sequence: CASSVGVDQPQHF. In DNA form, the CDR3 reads TGTGCCAGCAGCGTAGGGGTGGATCAGCCCCAGCATTTT.

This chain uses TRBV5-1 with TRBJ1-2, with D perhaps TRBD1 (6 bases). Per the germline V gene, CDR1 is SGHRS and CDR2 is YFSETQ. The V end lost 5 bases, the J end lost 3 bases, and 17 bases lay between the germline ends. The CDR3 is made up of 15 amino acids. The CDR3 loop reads CASSETGELYYGYTF. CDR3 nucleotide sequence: TGCGCCAGCAGTGAGACAGGAGAATTGTACTATGGCTACACCTTC.

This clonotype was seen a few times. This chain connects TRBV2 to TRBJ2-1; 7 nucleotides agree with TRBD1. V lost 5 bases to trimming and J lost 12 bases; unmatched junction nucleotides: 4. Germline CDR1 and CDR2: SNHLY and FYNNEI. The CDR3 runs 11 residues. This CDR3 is CASSQGERQFF. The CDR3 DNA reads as TGTGCCAGCAGTCAGGGGGAGCGGCAGTTCTTC.